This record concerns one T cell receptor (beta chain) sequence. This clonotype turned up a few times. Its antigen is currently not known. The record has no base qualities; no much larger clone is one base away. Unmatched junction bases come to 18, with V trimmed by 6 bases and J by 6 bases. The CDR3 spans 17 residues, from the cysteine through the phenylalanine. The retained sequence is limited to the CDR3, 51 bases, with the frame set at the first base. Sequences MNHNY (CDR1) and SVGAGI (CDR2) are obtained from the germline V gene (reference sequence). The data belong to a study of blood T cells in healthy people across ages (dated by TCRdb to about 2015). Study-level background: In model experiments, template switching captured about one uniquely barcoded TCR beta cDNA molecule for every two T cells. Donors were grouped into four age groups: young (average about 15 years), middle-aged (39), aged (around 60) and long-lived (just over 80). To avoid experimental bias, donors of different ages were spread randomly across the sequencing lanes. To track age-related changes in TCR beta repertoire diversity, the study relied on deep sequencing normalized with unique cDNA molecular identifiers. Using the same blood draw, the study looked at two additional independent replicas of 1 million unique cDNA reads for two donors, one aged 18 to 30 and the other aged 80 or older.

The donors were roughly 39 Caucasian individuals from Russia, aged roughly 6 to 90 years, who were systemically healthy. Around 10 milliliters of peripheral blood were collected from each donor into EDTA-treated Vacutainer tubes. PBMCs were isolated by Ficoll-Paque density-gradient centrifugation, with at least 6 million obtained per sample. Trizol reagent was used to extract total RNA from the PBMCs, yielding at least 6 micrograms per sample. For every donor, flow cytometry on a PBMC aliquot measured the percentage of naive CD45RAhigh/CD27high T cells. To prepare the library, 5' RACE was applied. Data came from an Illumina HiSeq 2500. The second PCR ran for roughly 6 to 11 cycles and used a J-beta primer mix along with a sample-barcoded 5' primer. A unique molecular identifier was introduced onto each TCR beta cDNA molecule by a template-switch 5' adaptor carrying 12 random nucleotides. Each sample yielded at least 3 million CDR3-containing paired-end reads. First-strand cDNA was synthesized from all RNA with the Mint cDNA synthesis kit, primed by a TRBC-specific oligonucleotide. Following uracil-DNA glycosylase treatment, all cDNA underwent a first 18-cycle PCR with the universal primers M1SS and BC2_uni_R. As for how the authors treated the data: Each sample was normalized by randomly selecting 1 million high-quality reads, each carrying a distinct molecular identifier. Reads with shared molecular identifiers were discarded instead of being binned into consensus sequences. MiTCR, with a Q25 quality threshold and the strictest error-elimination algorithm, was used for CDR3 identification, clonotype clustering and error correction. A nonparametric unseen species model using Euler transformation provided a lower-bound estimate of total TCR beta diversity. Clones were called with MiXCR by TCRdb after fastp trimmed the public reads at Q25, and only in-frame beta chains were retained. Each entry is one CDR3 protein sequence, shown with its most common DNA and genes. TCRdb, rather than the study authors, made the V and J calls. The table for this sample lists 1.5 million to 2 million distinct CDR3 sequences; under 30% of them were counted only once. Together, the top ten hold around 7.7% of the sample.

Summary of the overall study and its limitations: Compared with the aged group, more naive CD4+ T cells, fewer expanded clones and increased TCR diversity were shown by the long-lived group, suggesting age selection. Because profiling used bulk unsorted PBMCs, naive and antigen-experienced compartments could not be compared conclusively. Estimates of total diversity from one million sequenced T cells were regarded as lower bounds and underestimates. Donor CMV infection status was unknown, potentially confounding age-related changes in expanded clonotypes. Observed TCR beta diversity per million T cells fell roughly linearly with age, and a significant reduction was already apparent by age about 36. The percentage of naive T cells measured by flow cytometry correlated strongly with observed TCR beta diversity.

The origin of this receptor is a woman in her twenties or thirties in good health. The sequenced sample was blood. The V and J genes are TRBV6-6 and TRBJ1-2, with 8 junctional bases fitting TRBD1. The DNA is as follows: TGTGCCAGCAGCCCCACCCTCGGATCAGGGGGCGGGGATGGCTACACCTTC. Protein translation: CASSPTLGSGGGDGYTF.